This entry lists 30 T cell receptor beta chains sequenced from one sample in a study of T cell repertoires in cytomegalovirus infection (dated by TCRdb to between 2017 and 2020). This sample was sequenced with an Illumina HiSeq 1500. The raw public data were reprocessed by TCRdb itself: fastp quality trimming at Q25, MiXCR clonotype calling, in-frame beta chains only. Entries are consolidated by CDR3 protein sequence, retaining the most common genes and DNA. The sample table lists about 900,000 distinct CDR3 sequences, 31% of them with a count of one. The ten top clones hold 13% of the sample. The antigens these receptors bind are not known. The sample's treatment or condition label, in plain terms: in vitro stimulation with specific CMV peptide epitopes to enrich CMV-specific T cells. The material was cultured CD8+ T cells from PBMCs, obtained from culture after CMV antigen stimulation. The receptors originated from a human donor in good health (CMV status not recorded). Some clones in this sample may be carry-over from other donors' samples.

The rearrangement links TRBV11-3 to TRBJ2-5; D call uncertain. The V and J ends lost 0 bases and 2 bases respectively, with 10 bases between them. The CDR3 length is 15 residues. From germline, CDR1 is SGHNT and CDR2 YENEEA. DNA of the CDR3: TGTGCCAGCAGCTTAGATCCCGACCCGCAAGAGACCCAGTACTTC. It yields the protein CASSLDPDPQETQYF.

The chain couples TRBV6-2 or TRBV6-3 to TRBJ1-5, with TRBD1 identical over 8 bases. Germline V gene lookup returns CDR1 MNHEY and CDR2 SVGEGT. V dropped 4 bases and J dropped 6; count of bases not matched to a gene: 5. The CDR3 is made up of 14 amino acids. In DNA, the CDR3 is TGTGCCAGCAGTTCCGGACAGGGCACTCAGCCCCAGCATTTT. The encoded protein is CASSSGQGTQPQHF.

The chain couples TRBV28 to TRBJ2-4; possible D gene TRBD1, 5 bases. Germline values: CDR1 MDHEN, CDR2 SYDVKM. Deletions cut 6 bases from V and 3 bases from J, with 24 bases between. The CDR3 totals 18 residues. The CDR3 loop reads CASSNLVRREGVKNIQYF. As DNA, the CDR3 is TGTGCCAGCAGCAACCTCGTGAGAAGGGAAGGGGTCAAAAACATTCAGTACTTC. Full variable domain (rest looked up from reference TRBV28 and TRBJ2-4): DVKVTQSSRYLVKRTGEKVFLECVQDMDHENMFWYRQDPGLGLRLIYFSYDVKMKEKGDIPEGYSVSREKKERFSLILESASTNQTSMYLCASSNLVRREGVKNIQYFGAGTRLSVL.

The chain has TRBV10-3 and TRBJ2-1; TRBD1 matches 10 bases. After removal of 7 bases from V and 10 bases from J, the junction contained 10 bases not matched to a gene. The CDR3 length is 14 residues. CDR1 ENHRY and CDR2 SYGVKD come from the germline V gene. CDR3 sequence reads: CAIKGTGAQDEQFF. In DNA form, the CDR3 reads TGTGCCATCAAGGGGACAGGGGCCCAAGACGAGCAGTTCTTC.

The V gene is TRBV29-1, the J gene TRBJ2-1; unclear D gene. The ends were cut back, 5 bases at V and 2 bases at J, with 22 bases in the middle. The CDR3 spans 17 residues. Germline V gene lookup returns CDR1 SQVTM and CDR2 ANQGSEA. The DNA for the CDR3 is TGCAGCGTTTCGGGTCCCGGGCCCCAAGGCACCTACAATGAGCAGTTCTTC. Residues: CSVSGPGPQGTYNEQFF.

V and J are TRBV4-3 and TRBJ2-7; D remains ambiguous. V lost 0 bases and J lost 4, with 13 bases in between. Germline CDR1 and CDR2: LGHNA and YSLEER. The CDR3 runs 15 residues. This CDR3 is CASSQDSPLKYEQYF. CDR3 bases: TGCGCCAGCAGCCAAGATAGTCCCCTGAAATACGAGCAGTACTTC.

This clonotype was counted between two and nine times. The chain links TRBV19 to TRBJ2-7; 12 bases map to TRBD2. This CDR3 region has 15 residues. Germline CDR1 and CDR2: LNHDA and SQIVND (reference sequence). V lost 5 bases, J lost 3 bases, and 5 bases stayed unmatched. CDR3 coding DNA: TGTGCCAGTAGTTCTACTAGCGGGGGGAGCTACGAGCAGTACTTC. Encoded protein: CASSSTSGGSYEQYF.

This clonotype showed up just a few times. V is TRBV15 and J is TRBJ2-3, with TRBD1 matching 12 bases. Trimming at V came to 1 base and at J to 3 bases, leaving 5 bases not matched to a gene. The length of the CDR3 is 17 residues. The V gene's germline CDR1 is LNHNV and CDR2 YYDKDF (reference sequence). The DNA of the CDR3 is TGTGCCACCAGCAGAGTGGGACAGGGGGCTGATACAGATACGCAGTATTTT. It translates to CATSRVGQGADTDTQYF.

CDR3 in DNA: TGTGCCAGCAGCTTATCAGGACACAAAAACATTCAGTACTTC. Protein: CASSLSGHKNIQYF. V gene TRBV7-9 combines with J gene TRBJ2-4; tentative D call: TRBD1 (5 bases). Germline assignment: CDR1 SEHNR and CDR2 FQNEAQ (reference sequence). The CDR3 spans 14 residues. With 2 bases removed from V and 3 bases from J, the gap between germline ends came to 8 bases.

Worth noting for this clonotype: One end of the junction does not line up with germline, which may come from a read error. The J gene is TRBJ1-5, the V gene TRBV7-6; D uncertain. The germline gives CDR1 SGHVS, CDR2 FNYEAQ. There are 12 residues in the CDR3. CDR3 sequence reads: CASSLARNPRHF. CDR3 sequence (DNA): TGTGCCAGCAGCTTGGCCCGGAATCCCCGGCATTTT.

There are many counts of this clonotype. J is TRBJ2-4 and V is TRBV11-1; 9 bases line up with TRBD2. The CDR3 is 17 amino acids. The junction had 7 bases not matched to a gene; V was cut back by 4 bases and J by 0 bases. Germline-derived CDR1 and CDR2 are SGHAT and FQDESV (reference sequence). Here the CDR3 reads CASSSSGTDLAKNIQYF. The CDR3 coding sequence is TGTGCCAGCAGCTCTAGCGGGACGGACCTAGCCAAAAACATTCAGTACTTC.

In its sample, this clonotype was seen a few times. The genes are TRBV7-8 and TRBJ2-7; perhaps TRBD1 as D (5 bases). Germline CDR1 and CDR2: SGHVS and FQNEAQ. This CDR3 is 13 amino acids long. V was shortened by 6 bases and J by 2 bases, with 11 bases between the two germline ends. The CDR3 loop is CASSAQATYEQYV. The CDR3 coding sequence is TGTGCCAGCAGTGCACAGGCTACCTACGAGCAGTACGTC.

This clonotype was picked up a small number of times. The CDR3 DNA reads TGTGCCAGCAGTATGGGAGGGAACTATGGCTACACCTTC. This sequence encodes CASSMGGNYGYTF. This chain links TRBV27 with TRBJ1-2; D remains ambiguous. Germline V gives CDR1 MNHEY, CDR2 SMNVEV (reference sequence). Trimming pared 5 bases from V and 2 bases from J, leaving 9 bases between. CDR3 length: 13 amino acids.

With respect to this clonotype: This could be a read error, since a much larger clone is one nucleotide away. The J gene is TRBJ2-3, the V gene TRBV7-3; 8 bases fit TRBD1. CDR1 and CDR2 (germline): SGHTA, FQGTGA. The ends lost 5 bases at V and 10 bases at J; junction bases unmatched: 5. This CDR3 is built from 12 residues. CDR3 in amino acids: CASSVPGQAQYF. In DNA form, the CDR3 reads TGTGCCAGCAGCGTCCCGGGACAGGCGCAGTATTTT. The whole variable domain, filled in from reference TRBV7-3 and TRBJ2-3, reads GAGVSQTPSNKVTEKGKYVELRCDPISGHTALYWYRQSLGQGPEFLIYFQGTGAADDSGLPNDRFFAVRPEGSVSTLKIQRTERGDSAVYLCASSVPGQAQYFGPGTRLTVL.

With regard to this clonotype: One junction end disagrees with the germline gene, perhaps due to a read error. In DNA form, the CDR3 reads TGTGCCAGCATTCGCGGGGGGCGACCCCTTTCGATCTACAATGAGCCGTTCTTC. It specifies CASIRGGRPLSIYNEPFF. This rearrangement joins TRBV6-1 to TRBJ2-1; 8 bases line up with TRBD2. The CDR3 consists of 18 residues. In germline, CDR1 is MNHNS, CDR2 SASEGT.

The chain carries TRBV7-9 and TRBJ2-5; unclear D gene. Deletions cut 1 base from V and 5 bases from J, with 14 bases between. The germline V gene has CDR1 SEHNR and CDR2 FQNEAQ (reference sequence). This CDR3 is 15 amino acids long. CDR3 DNA sequence: TGTGCCAGCAGCTTAGGAAACCCCCCCTGGGAGACCCAGTACTTC. As protein: CASSLGNPPWETQYF. Looking up the rest from reference TRBV7-9 and TRBJ2-5 gives the full variable domain: DTGVSQNPRHKITKRGQNVTFRCDPISEHNRLYWYRQTLGQGPEFLTYFQNEAQLEKSRLLSDRFSAERPKGSFSTLEIQRTEQGDSAMYLCASSLGNPPWETQYFGPGTRLLVL.

As for this clonotype: It may be a read error: a sequence one base away is much more abundant. The chain recombines TRBV7-2 with TRBJ2-7; no reliable D call. V was pared by 7 bases and J by 5 bases, with 24 bases between. The CDR3 has 16 residues. Germline lookup yields CDR1 SGHTA and CDR2 FQGNSA. The CDR3 DNA is TGTGCCAGCAACACGTCCCTACCACCCTTAATTCACGAGCAGTACTTC. This gives the protein CASNTSLPPLIHEQYF. The full variable domain, with the rest looked up from reference TRBV7-2 and TRBJ2-7, is GAGVSQSPSNKVTEKGKDVELRCDPISGHTALYWYRQSLGQGLEFLIYFQGNSAPDKSGLPSDRFSAERTGGSVSTLTIQRTQQEDSAVYLCASNTSLPPLIHEQYFGPGTRLTVT.

Only a few counts were recorded for this clonotype. One end of the junction is discordant with germline, which a read error may explain. The chain carries TRBV7-7 and TRBJ2-5; tentative D call: TRBD1 (5 bases). This CDR3 region has 13 residues. Looked up from germline, CDR1 is SSHAT and CDR2 is FNYEAQ (reference sequence). CDR3: CASSPLTEETQYF. For the CDR3, the DNA is TGTGCTAGCAGCCCCCTGACAGAAGAGACCCAGTACTTC. Using reference TRBV7-7 and TRBJ2-5 for the parts outside the CDR3, the full variable domain is GAGVSQSPRYKVTKRGQDVTLRCDPISSHATLYWYQQALGQGPEFLTYFNYEAQPDKSGLPSDRFSAERPEGSISTLTIQRTEQRDSAMYRCASSPLTEETQYFGPGTRLLVL.

Only a few counts were recorded for this clonotype. The chain employs TRBV6-6 and TRBJ2-3; D gene unclear. The germline V gene encodes CDR1 MNHNY and CDR2 SVGAGI (reference sequence). Trimming left V 6 bases short and J 6 bases short, with 13 bases between. The CDR3 extends over 13 amino acids. This CDR3 is CASSYIPRDTQYF. As DNA, the CDR3 is TGTGCCAGCAGCTATATCCCACGCGATACGCAGTATTTT.

V usage is TRBV27 and J usage is TRBJ1-1; D perhaps matches TRBD1 (6 bases). Trimming stripped 2 bases from V and 4 bases from J, with 20 bases between. Germline V CDR1 and CDR2: MNHEY, SMNVEV (reference sequence). The CDR3 has 17 residues. CDR3 nucleotides: TGTGCCAGCAGTTTAACGGGGGCAGGGCCCATAGGCACTGAAGCTTTCTTT. Its protein product is CASSLTGAGPIGTEAFF.

V is TRBV5-5 and J is TRBJ1-1; D is unclear. Trimming took off 0 bases at V and 0 bases at J, with 6 bases between the two ends. Looked up from germline, CDR1 is SGHKS and CDR2 is YYEKEE (reference sequence). CDR3 size: 14 residues. The CDR3 here is CASSLEYLNTEAFF. CDR3 DNA sequence: TGTGCCAGCAGCTTGGAGTACCTGAACACTGAAGCTTTCTTT. Based on the CDR3 plus reference TRBV5-5 and TRBJ1-1, the full variable domain is DAGVTQSPTHLIKTRGQQVTLRCSPISGHKSVSWYQQVLGQGPQFIFQYYEKEERGRGNFPDRFSARQFPNYSSELNVNALLLGDSALYLCASSLEYLNTEAFFGQGTRLTVV.

This clonotype was counted ten times or more. This chain joins TRBV4-3 and TRBJ1-2; TRBD1 is a possible D gene (6 bases). In germline, CDR1 is LGHNA, CDR2 YSLEER. Trimming removed 0 bases at V and 6 bases at J, with 14 bases between. This CDR3 is 15 amino acids long. The CDR3 sequence: CASSQDKVGGHGYTF. In DNA, the CDR3 is TGCGCCAGCAGCCAAGATAAGGTTGGGGGCCATGGCTACACCTTC.

About this clonotype: A much larger clonotype is one base distant, so this may be a read error. The chain is built from TRBV7-8 and TRBJ2-7; D unresolved. Germline CDR1 is SGHVS and CDR2 is FQNEAQ. The CDR3 length is 12 residues. CDR3 amino acids: CANSLPGFEQYV. The CDR3 nucleotides are TGTGCCAACAGCTTACCCGGGTTCGAGCAGTACGTC.

V gene TRBV10-2 combines with J gene TRBJ2-1, with TRBD2 identical over 8 bases. The J segment lost 4 bases and the V segment lost 9 bases, leaving 11 bases of the junction unmatched. Looked up from germline, CDR1 is WSHSY and CDR2 is SAAADI. The CDR3 covers 15 residues. The DNA for the CDR3 is TGCGCCAGAGAGGGGAAGCGGGGGCCATACAATGAGCAGTTCTTC. This sequence encodes CAREGKRGPYNEQFF.

V gene TRBV3-1 combines with J gene TRBJ2-2, with 8 bases aligning to TRBD2. The V and J ends lost 2 bases and 4 bases, in that order; junction bases with no gene match: 9. The germline V gene encodes CDR1 LGHDT and CDR2 YNNKEL (reference sequence). There are 17 residues in the CDR3. CDR3 nucleotides: TGTGCCAGCAGCCAACCTCCGGGACTAGTCGTCACCGGGGAGCTGTTTTTT. Protein product: CASSQPPGLVVTGELFF. Looking up the rest from reference TRBV3-1 and TRBJ2-2 gives the full variable domain: DTAVSQTPKYLVTQMGNDKSIKCEQNLGHDTMYWYKQDSKKFLKIMFSYNNKELIINETVPNRFSPKSPDKAHLNLHINSLELGDSAVYFCASSQPPGLVVTGELFFGEGSRLTVL.

This clonotype was seen ten or more times. Here the CDR3 reads CASSLPDHYEQYF. Here the CDR3 DNA reads TGTGCCAGCAGCCTGCCAGATCACTACGAGCAGTACTTC. J is TRBJ2-7 and V is TRBV4-2; D not resolved. CDR3 length equals 13 residues. Trimming pared 4 bases from V and 3 bases from J, leaving 10 bases between. Germline V gene data show CDR1 as LGHNA and CDR2 as YNFKEQ.

This clonotype was seen repeatedly, ten times or more. The V call is TRBV7-2, the J call TRBJ2-7, with D tentatively TRBD1 or TRBD2 (5 bases each). CDR3 length: 14 residues. Germline V lookup: CDR1 SGHTA, CDR2 FQGNSA. Trimming removed 11 bases at V and 3 bases at J, with 20 bases between. The CDR3 sequence is CASQRGPMDYEQYV. For the CDR3, the DNA is TGTGCCTCCCAACGGGGCCCCATGGACTACGAGCAGTACGTC.

The genes are TRBV4-1 and TRBJ2-2; a weak D match, TRBD1 (6 bases). The CDR3 covers 15 residues. V lost 1 base, J lost 7 bases, and 13 bases lay in between. Per the germline V gene, CDR1 is MGHRA and CDR2 is YSYEKL. CDR3 coding DNA: TGCGCCAGCAGCCAAGCAAGGGGGAGCGGCGGGGAGCTGTTTTTT. Its translation is CASSQARGSGGELFF.

The J gene is TRBJ1-1, the V gene TRBV19, with 7 bases aligning to TRBD1. The CDR3 is 14 amino acids. Germline V gene lookup returns CDR1 LNHDA and CDR2 SQIVND (reference sequence). J gave up 6 bases and V 6 bases, and 10 bases lay outside the gene matches. The CDR3: CASSTVTGHAEAFF. DNA of the CDR3: TGTGCCAGTAGCACCGTGACAGGGCATGCTGAAGCTTTCTTT.

The V gene is TRBV5-6, the J gene TRBJ2-3; possible D gene TRBD2, 6 bases. The CDR3 consists of 14 residues. Germline V CDR1 and CDR2: SGHDT, YYEEEE. Trimming took off 4 bases at V and 8 bases at J, with 17 bases between the two ends. The CDR3 protein is CASSLFGGEFTQYF. The CDR3 DNA is TGTGCCAGCAGCCTCTTCGGAGGGGAGTTTACGCAGTATTTT.